This TCR beta chain was captured by sequencing in a study of T-cell reconstitution after alpha-beta-depleted transplantation in children. This clonotype was observed many times. Antigen: not known. As it was prepared, the TCRbeta library received unique molecular identifiers. TCRdb analysed the PCR reads with MiXCR anew, one entry per CDR3 protein. The sample has some 120,000 distinct CDR3 sequences, around 10% seen once. Points from the study as a whole: There were reportedly several hundred expanded graft clones from which alpha-beta T cells came about two months after transplant.

The CDR3 sequence is 13 residues long. Germline V CDR1 and CDR2: SGHVS, FQNEAQ. V lost 4 bases and J 7 bases, leaving 11 bases between the germline ends. The sequenced sample was PBMCs, obtained before TCRalphabeta/CD19-depleted stem cell transplant. The chain has TRBV7-8 and TRBJ2-1; D is unclear. The clonotype comes from a boy aged 2-15 years with acute lymphoblastic leukemia, due to receive a stem cell transplant. The CDR3 coding sequence is TGTGCCAGCAGCTCTACGCTAGGAAATGAGCAGTTCTTC. This gives the protein CASSSTLGNEQFF.